The sequence of this T cell receptor (beta chain) was determined in a study of blood T cell repertoires in COVID-19. Turning to the study itself: Acute and convalescent COVID-19 samples came from the United States, Italy and Spain. PBMCs, B-cell-depleted T cells, or T cells were the source of the cDNA or gDNA that made up the material.

In its sample, this clone was seen a few times. As originally analysed: From reference gene primer amplification, estimates of nucleated cell counts were derived. Sequenced by immunoSEQ multiplex PCR; TCRdb stores in-frame clones only, minus some. D and trimming were read from the DNA, whereas the V and J calls and clone size are those reported in that table. The sample contains roughly 88,000 clones, over 75% of which appear only once. This receptor was identified in a woman aged 80 or older with active or convalescent COVID-19. The sequencing sample was made of peripheral blood.

DNA of the CDR3: TGTGCCTGGAGTCCGTTTTCTAATTCACCCCTCCACTTT. Its translation is CAWSPFSNSPLHF. The chain employs TRBV30 and TRBJ1-6; D not certain. V lost 2 bases to trimming and J lost 6 bases, with 8 bases between them. The germline V gene encodes CDR1 GTSNPN and CDR2 SVGIG (reference sequence). This CDR3 region has 13 residues. Supplemented by reference TRBV30 and TRBJ1-6, the full variable domain reads SQTIHQWPATLVQPVGSPLSLECTVEGTSNPNLYWYRQAAGRGLQLLFYSVGIGQISSEVPQNLSASRPQDRQFILSSKKLLLSDSGFYLCAWSPFSNSPLHFGNGTRLTVT.